This TCR beta chain appears in the sequencing data of a study of cytomegalovirus exposure and HLA in healthy donors. The overall study: In terms of ancestry, the Caucasian-associated cluster contained about 80% of the roughly 400 genotyped donors. Broader study findings: Earlier analysis found most TCR beta V segments productive about 90% or about 30% of the time. Reportedly, HLA-A and HLA-B alleles of most subjects were accurately predicted from TCR beta.

In the PCR, 60 Vbeta and 13 Jbeta primers were used. Libraries were prepared by immunoSEQ multiplex PCR; TCRdb keeps only in-frame clonotypes and omits some of them. The table shows more than 140,000 clones, with 77% occurring only once. The V gene's germline CDR1 is MNHEY and CDR2 SMNVEV (reference sequence). This CDR3 region has 14 residues. V shed 1 base and J shed 1 base, with 7 bases lying between them. Worth noting for this clone: Its antigen is not known.

This receptor was taken from a female donor in good health and CMV-seronegative. V usage is TRBV27 and J usage is TRBJ1-1; no definite D call. The sequencing sample was made of PBMCs. The CDR3 DNA reads TGTGCCAGCAGTTTATTCCTAGGGAACACTGAAGCTTTCTTT. It codes for CASSLFLGNTEAFF.